Listed here are 18 T cell receptor beta chains from one sample, sequenced in a study of T cell repertoires in cytomegalovirus infection. These receptors' targets are unknown. A single record per CDR3 protein comes from TCRdb applying MiXCR to the reads. Among about 83,000 distinct CDR3 sequences listed, less than 30% were seen once. Sequencing used CD8+ T cells from cultured PBMCs, obtained from culture after CMV antigen stimulation. These receptor sequences come from a human donor in good health (CMV status not recorded). Some clones in this sample may be carry-over from other donors' samples.

This clonotype was detected a few times. The chain combines TRBV19 with TRBJ1-2; no clear D. The CDR3 consists of 15 residues. Germline CDR1 LNHDA, CDR2 SQIVND (reference sequence). V was shortened by 2 bases and J by 6 bases, with 16 bases between the two germline ends. As DNA, the CDR3 is TGTGCCAGTAGTATAATAAGCATGGCAGATGATGGCTACACCTTC. Protein: CASSIISMADDGYTF.

This clonotype was found many times. The V call is TRBV7-4, the J call TRBJ2-5; D call uncertain. The V and J ends lost 5 bases and 2 bases respectively, with 15 bases between them. Germline V lookup: CDR1 SGHVT, CDR2 SQSDAQ. The CDR3 extends over 15 amino acids. CDR3 DNA sequence: TGTGCCAGCAGCCCAGGCGTCGCAGAGCAAGAGACCCAGTACTTC. Translation: CASSPGVAEQETQYF.

The chain joins TRBV12-3 or TRBV12-4 to TRBJ2-1, with 15 bases fitting TRBD2. With 6 bases clipped from V and 10 bases from J, the junction kept 7 bases outside the gene matches. The CDR3 is 15 amino acids. CDR3: CASSGLAGGTGEQFF. The DNA for the CDR3 is TGTGCCAGCAGCGGACTAGCGGGGGGGACGGGGGAGCAGTTCTTC.

The chain combines TRBV11-2 with TRBJ1-1; weak D call: TRBD1 (5 bases). CDR3 length: 14 amino acids. The V end was cut by 1 base, the J end by 10 bases, with 16 bases between. From germline, CDR1 is SGHAT and CDR2 FQNNGV. This CDR3 is CASSLGEGLLRAFF. The DNA for the CDR3 is TGTGCCAGCAGCTTAGGAGAGGGGCTCCTGAGAGCTTTCTTT.

V gene TRBV7-9 combines with J gene TRBJ2-1; TRBD1 agrees at 7 bases. The trim removed 2 bases at V and 10 bases at J, leaving 5 bases unmatched. Germline assignment: CDR1 SEHNR and CDR2 FQNEAQ (reference sequence). The CDR3 covers 13 residues. The CDR3 here is CASSLLGGEEQFF. CDR3 DNA: TGTGCCAGCAGCTTACTAGGGGGCGAGGAGCAGTTCTTC.

This clonotype was found a few times. Here the CDR3 DNA reads TGCGCCAGCAGCTCGGGAGGGGACGCCCTTCGGTATGGCTACACCTTC. The encoded protein is CASSSGGDALRYGYTF. V and J are TRBV5-1 and TRBJ1-2, with D possibly TRBD1 on 5 matching bases. Germline-derived CDR1 and CDR2 are SGHRS and YFSETQ. The CDR3 is 16 residues long. The V gene lost 3 bases and the J gene lost 5 bases, with 20 bases spanning the gap.

This clonotype was found a few times. The genes are TRBV19 and TRBJ2-7, with a possible D match to TRBD2 (5 bases). In germline, CDR1 is LNHDA, CDR2 SQIVND (reference sequence). The V end was cut by 6 bases, the J end by 0 bases, with 12 bases between. The CDR3 runs to 14 residues. This chain's CDR3 is CASRKDLSSYEQYF. In DNA, the CDR3 is TGTGCCAGTAGGAAGGACTTAAGCTCCTACGAGCAGTACTTC.

This chain joins TRBV6-6 and TRBJ1-3; no definite D call. From germline, CDR1 is MNHNY and CDR2 SVGAGI (reference sequence). The CDR3 consists of 15 residues. V dropped 7 bases and J dropped 0 bases, with 13 bases sitting between them. CDR3 coding DNA: TGTGCCAGCAAATCCCTTGGCCCCTCTGGAAACACCATATATTTT. Protein sequence: CASKSLGPSGNTIYF.

This chain connects TRBV6-8 to TRBJ1-5; a weak D match, TRBD1 (5 bases). V dropped 5 bases and J dropped 1 base, with 18 bases sitting between them. This CDR3 spans 17 amino acids. Germline loops: CDR1 MNHGY, CDR2 SAAAGT. CDR3 loop: CASSPGGGAPSNQPQHF. CDR3 coding DNA: TGTGCCAGCAGTCCCGGTGGAGGGGCGCCGAGCAATCAGCCCCAGCATTTT.

The table lists this clonotype with a few counts. The chain combines TRBV27 with TRBJ2-3; D is unclear. The CDR3 sequence is 14 residues long. The germline V gene encodes CDR1 MNHEY and CDR2 SMNVEV (reference sequence). The V and J ends lost 1 base and 2 bases respectively, with 7 bases between them. The chain's CDR3 is CASSLWSTTDTQYF. The DNA for the CDR3 is TGTGCCAGCAGTTTATGGTCCACCACAGATACGCAGTATTTT.

The CDR3 is CASSSVQGAILNEQYF. The CDR3 bases are TGTGCCAGCAGTTCGGTACAGGGGGCTATATTGAACGAGCAGTACTTC. The V call is TRBV28, the J call TRBJ2-7, with 9 bases aligning to TRBD1. The CDR3 contains 16 residues. Germline CDR1 MDHEN, CDR2 SYDVKM. V gave up 4 bases and J gave up 5 bases; unmatched junction bases: 12.

This clonotype was observed a handful of times. The chain joins TRBV6-5 to TRBJ1-2, with D unresolved. CDR1 MNHEY and CDR2 SVGAGI come from the germline V gene. Deletions cut 0 bases from V and 6 bases from J, with 8 bases between. There are 13 residues in the CDR3. The CDR3 nucleotides read TGTGCCAGCAGTTACTCAAGGGTTGATGGCTACACCTTC. Its protein is CASSYSRVDGYTF.

This chain uses TRBV7-3 with TRBJ2-7; D ambiguous. The CDR3 spans 13 residues. Per germline, CDR1 SGHTA and CDR2 FQGTGA. V was cut by 2 bases and J by 6 bases, with 11 bases left in between. CDR3 region: CASSLLANGEQYF. The DNA of the CDR3 is TGTGCCAGCAGCTTATTAGCTAACGGCGAGCAGTACTTC.

V usage is TRBV7-8 and J usage is TRBJ1-5, with D perhaps TRBD1 (5 bases). The germline V gene has CDR1 SGHVS and CDR2 FQNEAQ. The CDR3 is 12 residues long. Trimming cost V 4 bases and J 5 bases, with 6 bases left between them. The CDR3 nucleotides read TGTGCCAGCAGCTCGACAGATCAGCCCCAGCATTTT. Amino acids: CASSSTDQPQHF.

Concerning this clonotype: Sequence at one end of the junction differs from germline and may be a read error. The chain combines TRBV4-1 with TRBJ2-2, with 11 bases lining up with TRBD2. The CDR3 has 16 amino acids. From germline, CDR1 is MGHRA and CDR2 YSYEKL. The CDR3: CTSSPLAGGQTGELFF. CDR3 bases: TGCACCAGCAGCCCCTTAGCGGGGGGGCAAACCGGGGAGCTGTTTTTT.

Ten or more counts support this clonotype. The V and J genes are TRBV24-1 and TRBJ2-3, with 9 bases lining up with TRBD1. Germline values: CDR1 KGHDR, CDR2 SFDVKD. CDR3 size: 13 residues. J lost 6 bases, V lost 9 bases, and 6 bases had no gene match. This chain's CDR3 is CATSEQGADTQYF. Written as DNA, the CDR3 is TGTGCCACCTCCGAACAGGGGGCTGATACGCAGTATTTT.

Only a few counts were recorded for this clonotype. This chain connects TRBV7-9 to TRBJ1-2; 7 nucleotides line up with TRBD1. Germline V gene data show CDR1 as SEHNR and CDR2 as FQNEAQ (reference sequence). This CDR3 comprises 13 residues. V dropped 5 bases and J dropped 5; count of bases not matched to a gene: 5. The CDR3 loop is CASSAGTEYGYTF. The CDR3 coding sequence is TGTGCCAGCAGCGCCGGGACAGAGTATGGCTACACCTTC.

V is TRBV28 and J is TRBJ2-7; 12 positions agree with TRBD1. CDR3 size: 19 residues. The V gene end was trimmed by 3 bases and the J gene end by 6 bases; junction bases not matched to a gene: 18. Germline V gene sequence: CDR1 MDHEN, CDR2 SYDVKM. The CDR3 reads CASSFDRDRGPGVHREQYF. The CDR3 DNA follows: TGTGCCAGCAGTTTCGACCGGGACAGGGGGCCCGGGGTTCATCGCGAGCAGTACTTC.